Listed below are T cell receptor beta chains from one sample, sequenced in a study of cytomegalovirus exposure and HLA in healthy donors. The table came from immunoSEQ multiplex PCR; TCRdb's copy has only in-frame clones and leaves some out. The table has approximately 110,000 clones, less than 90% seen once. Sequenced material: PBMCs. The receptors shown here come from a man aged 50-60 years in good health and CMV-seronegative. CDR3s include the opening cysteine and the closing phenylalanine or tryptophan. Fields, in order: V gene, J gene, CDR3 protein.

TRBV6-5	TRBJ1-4	CASRGGRSNEKLFF
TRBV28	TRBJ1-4	CASSLEDRGKLFF
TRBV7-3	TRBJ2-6	CASSHPRTKGTGANVLTF
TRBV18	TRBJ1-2	CASSSDRGWYYGYTF
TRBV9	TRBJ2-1	CASSAPSLGEQFF
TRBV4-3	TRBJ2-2	CASSQDRGVAGELFF
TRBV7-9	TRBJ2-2	CASSGMTGANTGELFF
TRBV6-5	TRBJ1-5	CASSLTGVSNQPQHF
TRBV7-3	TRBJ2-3	CASSNGLAFGDTQYF
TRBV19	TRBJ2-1	CASSMILFNEQFF
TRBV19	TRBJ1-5	CASSIDTAGGPQHF
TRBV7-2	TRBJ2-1	CASSLFDEQFF
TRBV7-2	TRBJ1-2	CASSYTLQGNYGYTF
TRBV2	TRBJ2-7	CASRGPSGRAPSYEQYF
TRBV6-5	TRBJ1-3	CASRKQGTGNTIYF
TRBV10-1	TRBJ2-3	CASSEPSGGRDTQYF
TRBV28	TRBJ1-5	CASSPGRGITINQPQHF
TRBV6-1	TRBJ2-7	CASSGLSSGRSYEQYF
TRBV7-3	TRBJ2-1	CASSLTQENEQFF
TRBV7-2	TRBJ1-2	CASSLAGQGDHYGYTF
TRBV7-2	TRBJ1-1	CASSPRDTEAFF
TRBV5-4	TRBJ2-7	CASSQLHEQYF
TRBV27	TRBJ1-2	CASSLSQGLNYGYTF
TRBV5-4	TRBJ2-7	CASAGGRESSYEQYF
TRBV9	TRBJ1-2	CASSVAPPGQVNNYGYTF
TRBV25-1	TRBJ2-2	CASSAEPWTGKTGELFF
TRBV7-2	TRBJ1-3	CASSLGGRIGNTIYF
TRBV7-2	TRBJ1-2	CASSPRGPNYGYTF
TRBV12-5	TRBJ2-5	CASGLDRGARETQYF
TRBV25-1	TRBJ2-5	CASSAREGGGETQYF
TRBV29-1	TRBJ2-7	CSVPGEGSYEQYF
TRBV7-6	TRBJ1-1	CASSETGGCEAFF
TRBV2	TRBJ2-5	CASLRGGEETQYF
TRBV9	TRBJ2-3	CASSVGPTLADTQYF
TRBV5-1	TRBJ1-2	CASSSRREGDGYTF
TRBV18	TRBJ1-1	CASSPPPGGVTEAFF
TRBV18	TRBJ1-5	CASSPVGNQPQHF
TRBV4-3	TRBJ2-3	CASSQDYRGLADTQYF
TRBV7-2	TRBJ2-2	CASSLVSSGRGNGGELFF
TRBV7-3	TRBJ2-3	CASSRQGLGTQYF
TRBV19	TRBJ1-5	CASSGQGGNQPQHF
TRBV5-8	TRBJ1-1	CASSQRRWETFF
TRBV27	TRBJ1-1	CASSILGTGGRTEAFF
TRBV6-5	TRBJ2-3	CASSYSTGVNTDTQYF
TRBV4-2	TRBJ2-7	CASSQGVAGGSPYEQYF
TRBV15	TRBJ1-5	CATSRLLGGGVQPQHF
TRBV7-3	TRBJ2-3	CASSLRDRGADTQYF
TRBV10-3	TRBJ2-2	CAISRDRGGTGELFF
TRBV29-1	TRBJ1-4	CSVSQGFEKLFF
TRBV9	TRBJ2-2	CASRDYYTGELFF
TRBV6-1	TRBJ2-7	CASRDRSHEQYF